This T cell receptor (beta chain) is from a study of cytomegalovirus exposure and HLA in healthy donors (dated by TCRdb to the late 2010s). About the study as a whole: In an earlier analysis of roughly 590 of the donors, 276 Gb of sequence data and just under 120 million unique TCR beta sequences from some 170 million T cells were reported. Donor age, sex, ethnicity and CMV serostatus were collected together with the repertoire data. About 280 gigabases of sequencing data and tens of millions of unique TCR sequences made up an early release that covered approximately 700 HLA-typed donors. The later analysis used no new phenotypic data to find candidate immune exposures, relying instead on TCR beta sequences and their occurrence across donors. Among around 400 genotyped donors of the cohort, an average of around 250,000 unique TCR beta nucleotide sequences was sequenced per donor, of which about 19% were non-productive. A later analysis re-examined previously published TCR beta repertoires from 600 to 700 donors and added high-resolution HLA genotyping to investigate patterns of TCR occurrence. Four to six DR-DQ haplotypes were handled as single units for association and clustering, since linkage in the cohort was strong. HLA typing included class I and class II loci at four-digit resolution. A later genetic analysis used genome-wide SNP genotypes for about 65% of the roughly 700 donors, treating that subset as a discovery cohort. The aim of the study was to test whether cataloging public T cell receptors could identify signatures of past pathogen exposure. All discovery cohort repertoires had been generated using a single sequencing platform. Using immunosequencing, the study profiled T cell repertoires from about 610 subjects and related those repertoires to cytomegalovirus serostatus. In addition to the first cohort of 650 to 800 subjects, a separate validation cohort of 120 different subjects was used. To decide whether each TCR beta V gene segment behaved as functional or pseudogenic, an earlier analysis of some 580 of the donors relied on high-throughput TCR beta sequencing. To predict cytomegalovirus infection status, the study combined high-throughput TCR immunosequencing, statistical association of individual TCRs with disease status, and machine learning. Among the roughly 400 genotyped donors, around 81% belonged to the genetic ancestry cluster associated with self-reported Caucasian donors. The number of donors typed differed by locus, with roughly 629-640 for A, B, C, DRB1 and DQB1, roughly 550 for DQA1, nearly 610 for DPA1, and around 450 for DPB1. What the study reported, not specific to this receptor: In a later analysis, several top co-occurrence clusters were reported to appear linked to parvovirus B19, influenza, CMV and Epstein-Barr virus. At a false discovery rate of 0.05, a later analysis linked around 17,000 TCR beta sequences to specific HLA alleles. Linkage disequilibrium might explain the correlated functional status among segregating V segments, but an unknown experimental factor could not be excluded. Presence/absence analyses assumed roughly uniform sequencing depth across donors, an assumption that may not hold. A further reported finding was that TCR beta sequences accurately predicted the HLA-A and HLA-B alleles for most subjects in the first cohort. This cohort had only TCR beta chains sequenced, and the lack of alpha or paired-chain data limited which features could be detected. A total of 150 to 200 TCR beta chains were listed by the study as associated with cytomegalovirus. A later analysis found that TCR association rates varied across HLA loci, with DRB1 alleles showing the most associated TCRs and HLA-C alleles the fewest. Immune exposure information for the cohort was limited to CMV serostatus. According to a later genetic analysis, donors in an Asian-associated ancestry cluster had fewer N-insertions in productive TCRs than the approximately 650-donor mean. In a later analysis, most CMV-associated TCR beta chains were found to appear HLA-restricted, with HLA associations seemingly driven largely by CMV exposure. Because HLA typing was unavailable for some donors at each locus, only the typed subset was used in association tests. When HLA alleles, especially DR and DQ, strongly co-occurred, TCR associations were difficult to assign to individual alleles. Because counts were too low, about 18 rarely observed V segments, including chromosome 9 orphons, were left out of the earlier analysis of 500 to 650 of the donors. An association between a missense DCLRE1C variant and V-gene and J-gene trimming of TCR beta chains was found in a later genetic analysis and replicated in an independent cohort. In a later analysis, HLA-associated TCR beta chains were found to be more clonally expanded and to have lower generation probabilities than equally common non-associated chains. In vitro tests confirmed that a few of the cytomegalovirus-associated TCR beta chains recognize cytomegalovirus antigens. Most TCR sequences were seen in very few donors, while some public TCRs were found in many individuals. The sequencing pipeline was judged likely to have produced a cluster of highly shared sequence variants as a technical artifact. According to the authors, the approach could potentially be generalized to other disease states and immunological phenotypes. In an earlier analysis of some 640 of the donors, most TCR beta V segments were observed in productive rearrangements about 87% or about 30% of the time, broadly matching IMGT annotations. The classifier was reported to diagnose cytomegalovirus status with high specificity and sensitivity in both the original cohort and the validation cohort.

In total, fewer than 750 healthy bone marrow donors made up the cohort. Cohort members were all nominally healthy when sampled, although unrecorded immune exposures were likely present. The donor tested CMV seronegative and was one of the 352 seronegative cohort members. A peripheral blood sample was provided by each donor, and peripheral blood mononuclear cells were used for TCR beta sequencing. The Qiagen DNeasy Blood Extraction Kit was used to extract genomic DNA from the blood cell samples. To prepare the library, the immunoSEQ multiplex PCR assay was applied. For the multiplex PCR, a mixture combining 60 forward primers for TCR Vbeta segments and 13 reverse primers for TCR Jbeta segments was used. A multiplex PCR assay on genomic DNA amplified the CDR3 region of rearranged TCR beta genes. The Illumina HiSeq System was used to sequence the amplified TCR beta libraries as 87-base-pair reads. The original methods were these. A later analysis counted tens of millions of unique TCR beta chains across the 666 repertoires, and some 11 million of these chains were shared by at least two donors. Raw reads were error-corrected and collapsed into unique sequences with a nearest-neighbor algorithm that merged closely related sequences to remove PCR and sequencing errors. V, D and J gene segments were assigned by aligning CDR3 sequences to IMGT reference sequences. Each retained sequence needed at least a six-nucleotide match to both a V gene segment and a J gene segment. A rearrangement counted as productive if the CDR3 had no stop codons and remained in frame with V and J, and every other rearrangement counted as non-productive. CDR3 was defined by IMGT convention, running from the second conserved V-encoded cysteine to the conserved J-encoded phenylalanine. In an earlier analysis of just under 600 of the donors, sequences lacking an unambiguous match to a single V gene segment were excluded. In an earlier analysis of approximately 590 of the donors, V segments were called functional above 56.7% productive rearrangements and were called segregating when the between-donor standard deviation exceeded 5%. To diagnose cytomegalovirus status from the catalog of TCR beta chain sequences, a statistical classification framework was built. A later analysis assigned V and J genes by comparing TCR nucleotide sequences with IMGT/GENE-DB human TR gene sequences. A later analysis assigned CDR3 sequences and most-parsimonious VDJ recombination scenarios with the TCRdist pipeline. In a later analysis, each TCR beta chain was defined by its CDR3 amino acid sequence together with its V-gene family, and reads lacking a unique V-gene family were excluded. To address suspected cross-contamination and a sequencing artifact, a later analysis removed several hundred highly shared, low-generation-probability nucleotide sequences. A later analysis calculated a clonal expansion index for each public chain from normalized within-repertoire ranks of inferred template counts. In a later analysis, generation probabilities were computed using a VDJ recombination model fitted to out-of-frame rearrangements, and the results were checked against IGoR. A later analysis scored TCR-TCR, TCR-HLA and TCR-CMV co-occurrence with hypergeometric tests, applying a repertoire-size bias correction to TCR pairs. To estimate false discovery rates, a later analysis permuted the HLA or CMV assignments 20 times. A later analysis grouped co-occurring TCRs with DBSCAN, adding TCRdist sequence similarity when clustering within HLA-allele-positive subsets. Co-occurrence clustering excluded repertoires with fewer than 30,000 or more than 120,000 public chains, plus five with anomalous nucleotide sharing. The source is immuneACCESS, and TCRdb retained only in-frame sequences with V and J called. Part of the clones is not carried over; for the studies checked, unresolved V genes explain less than half of this, and the remainder is unexplained. Clone size and V and J calls were adopted from that table, with D and trimming inferred from the DNA. This sample's table carries 60,000 or so clones. The leading ten clones occupy approximately 2.1% of the sample.

Turning to this clone: Its cognate antigen has yet to be identified.

Sequences were obtained from PBMCs. The clonotype originates from a woman aged 18 to 35 in good health and CMV-seronegative.

The sequence in DNA is TGTGCCAGTAGGAGGGTAGGGATGGGTCAGCCCCAGCATTTT. This codes for CASRRVGMGQPQHF. The chain is assembled from TRBV19 and TRBJ1-5; there is no confident call for the D gene. The germline V gene encodes CDR1 LNHDA and CDR2 SQIVND (reference sequence). The CDR3 has 14 amino acids, counting the end cysteine and phenylalanine. The DNA shown is the 42-base CDR3, in frame from base 1. V is clipped by 6 bases and J by 6 bases, and the sequence between their germline boundaries is 15 bases long.